The clone carrying this T cell receptor beta chain has more than one count but fewer than ten. The CDR3 runs to 15 residues. With V trimmed by 2 bases and J by 0 bases, 0 bases remained unmatched. Per germline, CDR1 MNHEY and CDR2 SVGAGI. Amplified TCR beta CDR3 regions derived from RNA transcripts. First-round RT-PCR of the TCR CDR3 relied on the HTBI primer set. TCRdb called the multiplex PCR reads again in MiXCR, with one record for every CDR3 protein. The sample includes roughly 380,000 distinct CDR3 sequences, around an eighth of them seen just once. The data stem from a study of T cells in Graves' hyperthyroidism and ophthalmopathy. Criteria for exclusion of patients were uncontrolled infection, other autoimmune disease, pregnancy or lactation.

The receptor's source is a man aged 25 to 40 with Graves' hyperthyroidism that later progressed to Graves' ophthalmopathy. The rearrangement joins TRBV6-5 to TRBJ2-4, with 8 bases identical to TRBD2. Sequencing was done on a sample of blood. The CDR3 spells CASSYRGGAKNIQYF. CDR3 coding DNA: TGTGCCAGCAGTTACCGGGGGGGAGCCAAAAACATTCAGTACTTC.